This T cell receptor (beta chain) stems from a study of blood T cells in healthy people across ages. Study-level results: The authors considered diversity estimates from one million T cells to be underestimates. Naive T cell percentage showed a strong correlation with TCR beta diversity. Among long-lived donors, naive CD4+ cells were more numerous and diversity higher than in aged donors.

A few counts support this clonotype. Its matching antigen is unknown. With a J-beta primer mix and a sample-barcoded 5' primer, a second PCR ran about 7 to 11 cycles. Each cDNA molecule carried a tag from a template-switch adaptor that contained 12 random nucleotides. TCRdb independently ran MiXCR on the 5' RACE reads; one entry per CDR3 protein. The table records fewer than 2,000,000 distinct CDR3 sequences, roughly two fifths of them present only once. CDR3 length: 15 residues. Germline V lookup: CDR1 DFQATT, CDR2 SNEGSKA (reference sequence). After removal of 5 bases from V and 2 bases from J, the junction contained 6 bases not matched to a gene.

The sample taken for sequencing was blood. The chain joins TRBV20-1 to TRBJ2-7; 13 nucleotides agree with TRBD2. This clonotype was obtained from a human donor in good health. CDR3 bases: TGCAGTGCTTACGGACTAGCGGGGGAAACCTACGAGCAGTACTTC. Protein product: CSAYGLAGETYEQYF.